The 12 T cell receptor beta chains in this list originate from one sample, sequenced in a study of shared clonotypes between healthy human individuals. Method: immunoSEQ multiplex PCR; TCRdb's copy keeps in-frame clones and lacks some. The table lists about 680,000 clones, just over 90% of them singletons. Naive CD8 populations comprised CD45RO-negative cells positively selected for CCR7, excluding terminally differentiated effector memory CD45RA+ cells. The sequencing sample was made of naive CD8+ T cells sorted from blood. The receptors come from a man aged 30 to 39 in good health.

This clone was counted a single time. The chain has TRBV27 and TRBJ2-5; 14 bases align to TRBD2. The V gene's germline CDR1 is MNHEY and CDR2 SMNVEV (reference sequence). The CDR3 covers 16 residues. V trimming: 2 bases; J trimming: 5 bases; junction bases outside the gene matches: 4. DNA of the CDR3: TGTGCCAGCAGTTTAACGGGACTAGCGGGAGATGAGACCCAGTACTTC. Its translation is CASSLTGLAGDETQYF.

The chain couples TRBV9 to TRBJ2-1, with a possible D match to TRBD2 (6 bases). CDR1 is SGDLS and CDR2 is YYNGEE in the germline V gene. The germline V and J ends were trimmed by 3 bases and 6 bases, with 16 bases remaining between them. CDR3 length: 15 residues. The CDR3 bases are TGTGCCAGCAGCGCATCCGGGGGAGTTGGCAATGAGCAGTTCTTC. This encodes CASSASGGVGNEQFF.

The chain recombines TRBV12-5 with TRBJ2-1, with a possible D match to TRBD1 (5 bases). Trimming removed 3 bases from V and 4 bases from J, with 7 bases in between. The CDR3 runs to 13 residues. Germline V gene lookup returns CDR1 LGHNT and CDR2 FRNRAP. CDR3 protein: CASGFDSYNEQFF. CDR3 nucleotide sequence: TGTGCTAGTGGTTTTGACAGTTACAATGAGCAGTTCTTC. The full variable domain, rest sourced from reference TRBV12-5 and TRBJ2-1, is DARVTQTPRHKVTEMGQEVTMRCQPILGHNTVFWYRQTMMQGLELLAYFRNRAPLDDSGMPKDRFSAEMPDATLATLKIQPSEPRDSAVYFCASGFDSYNEQFFGPGTRLTVL.

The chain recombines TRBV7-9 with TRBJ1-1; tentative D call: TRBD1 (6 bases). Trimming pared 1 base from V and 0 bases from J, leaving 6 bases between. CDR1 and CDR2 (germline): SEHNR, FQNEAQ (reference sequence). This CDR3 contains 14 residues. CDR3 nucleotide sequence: TGTGCCAGCAGCTTAGGGGGGCTGAACACTGAAGCTTTCTTT. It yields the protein CASSLGGLNTEAFF.

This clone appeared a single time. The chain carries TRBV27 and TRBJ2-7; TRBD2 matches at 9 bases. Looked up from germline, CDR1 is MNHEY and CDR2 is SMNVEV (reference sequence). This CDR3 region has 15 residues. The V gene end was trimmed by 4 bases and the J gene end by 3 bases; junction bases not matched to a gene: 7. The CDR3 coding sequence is TGTGCCAGCAGTTCTCGGACTAGCGCAATCTACGAGCAGTACTTC. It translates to CASSSRTSAIYEQYF.

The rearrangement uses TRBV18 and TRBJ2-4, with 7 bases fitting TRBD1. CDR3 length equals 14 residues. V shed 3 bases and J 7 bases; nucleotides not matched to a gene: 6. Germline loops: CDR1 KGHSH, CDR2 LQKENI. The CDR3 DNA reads TGTGCCAGCTCACCGACAGGGATTGGGAACATTCAGTACTTC. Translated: CASSPTGIGNIQYF.

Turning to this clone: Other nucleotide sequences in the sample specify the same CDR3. The CDR3 bases are TGCAGCGTTGAGGGAGGGAACAATGAGCAGTTCTTC. Amino acids: CSVEGGNNEQFF. V and J are TRBV29-1 and TRBJ2-1; 7 bases line up with TRBD2. The CDR3 is 12 residues long. Unmatched junction bases numbered 1, after V lost 3 bases and J lost 5 bases. Germline V lookup: CDR1 SQVTM, CDR2 ANQGSEA.

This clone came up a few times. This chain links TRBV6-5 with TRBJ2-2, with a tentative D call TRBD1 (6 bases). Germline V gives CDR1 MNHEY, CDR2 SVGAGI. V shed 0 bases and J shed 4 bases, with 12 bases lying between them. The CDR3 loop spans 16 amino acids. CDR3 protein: CASSYSAAGATGELFF. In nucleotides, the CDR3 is TGTGCCAGCAGTTACTCGGCGGCAGGGGCCACCGGGGAGCTGTTTTTT.

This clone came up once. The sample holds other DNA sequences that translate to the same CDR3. CDR3 residues: CASSLYTGSNYGYTF. The CDR3, as DNA: TGTGCCAGCAGTTTATATACAGGGAGTAACTATGGCTACACCTTC. V and J are TRBV27 and TRBJ1-2; D perhaps matches TRBD1 (6 bases). The V end lost 1 base, the J end lost 1 base, and 10 bases lay between the germline ends. The CDR3 is made up of 15 amino acids. In germline, CDR1 is MNHEY, CDR2 SMNVEV (reference sequence).

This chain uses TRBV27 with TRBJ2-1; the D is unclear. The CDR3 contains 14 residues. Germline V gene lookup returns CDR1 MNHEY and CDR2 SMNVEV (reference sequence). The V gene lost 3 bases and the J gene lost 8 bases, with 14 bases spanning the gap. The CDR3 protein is CASSLARGSHEQFF. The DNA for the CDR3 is TGTGCCAGCAGTTTGGCTAGAGGTTCCCATGAGCAGTTCTTC.

The CDR3 region is CASSSTVSAGELFF. The DNA for the CDR3 is TGTGCCAGCAGCTCGACAGTATCGGCCGGGGAGCTGTTTTTT. This chain connects TRBV7-2 to TRBJ2-2; maybe TRBD1 (5 bases). Between the trimmed V and J ends, which lost 4 bases and 6 bases, there was a span of 12 bases. Per germline, CDR1 SGHTA and CDR2 FQGNSA. The CDR3 consists of 14 residues.

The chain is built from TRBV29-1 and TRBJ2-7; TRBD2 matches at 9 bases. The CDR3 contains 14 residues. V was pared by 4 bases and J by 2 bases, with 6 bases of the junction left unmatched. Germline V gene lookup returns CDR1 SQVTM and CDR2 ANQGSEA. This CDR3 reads CSVVDSGSPYEQYF. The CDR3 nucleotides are TGCAGCGTTGTAGATAGCGGGAGTCCCTACGAGCAGTACTTC.